The rows below give T cell receptor beta chains drawn from one sample of a study of blood T cell repertoires in COVID-19. Libraries were prepared by immunoSEQ multiplex PCR; TCRdb keeps only in-frame clonotypes and omits some of them. The repertoire has a few hundred thousand clones, around 88% of them found once; the top ten carry roughly 1.7%. The source material was peripheral blood. All receptors derive from a woman between 25 and 40 years old with COVID-19, enrolled during active disease. Each CDR3 is given with its conserved first and last residue. D genes are given only for firm matches. Rows give clone size only sometimes, using once, few, many, or a class for an expanded clone.

clone size: NA
V gene: TRBV28
D gene: NA
J gene: TRBJ2-1
CDR3 DNA: TGTGCCAGCAGTTTTCTAAGCTTGAGAACCTACAATGAGCAGTTCTTC
CDR3 protein: CASSFLSLRTYNEQFF

clone size: few
V gene: TRBV2
D gene: TRBD1
J gene: TRBJ1-6
CDR3 DNA: TGTGCCAGCAGACGGGACAGAGTTAATTCACCCCTCCACTTT
CDR3 protein: CASRRDRVNSPLHF

clone size: NA
V gene: TRBV10-3
D gene: NA
J gene: TRBJ1-1
CDR3 DNA: TGTGCCACTCAAACAGGGACAAACACTGAAGCTTTCTTT
CDR3 protein: CATQTGTNTEAFF

clone size: NA
V gene: TRBV2
D gene: NA
J gene: TRBJ1-1
CDR3 DNA: TGTGCCAGCAGCCCTAATTCCGTAGTTGCTTTCTTT
CDR3 protein: CASSPNSVVAFF

clone size: NA
V gene: TRBV6-5
D gene: TRBD1
J gene: TRBJ1-1
CDR3 DNA: TGTGCCAGCAGACTAAGACAGGGCACTGAAGCTTTCTTT
CDR3 protein: CASRLRQGTEAFF

clone size: once
V gene: TRBV6-1
D gene: NA
J gene: TRBJ1-2
CDR3 DNA: TGTGCCAGCAGTGAAGGGAGTGCCGCTAACTATGGCTACACCTTC
CDR3 protein: CASSEGSAANYGYTF

clone size: NA
V gene: TRBV2
D gene: TRBD1
J gene: TRBJ1-5
CDR3 DNA: TGTGCCAGCAGTTGGACAGGGGTGAGGGGCAATCAGCCCCAGCATTTT
CDR3 protein: CASSWTGVRGNQPQHF

clone size: NA
V gene: TRBV18
D gene: TRBD1
J gene: TRBJ1-3
CDR3 DNA: TGTGCCAGCTCACCAACAGGGGTGAACACCATATATTTT
CDR3 protein: CASSPTGVNTIYF

clone size: NA
V gene: TRBV3-1/TRBV3-2
D gene: NA
J gene: TRBJ1-2
CDR3 DNA: TGTGCCAGCAGCCAGGGAAATGGAGGGTATGGCTACACCTTC
CDR3 protein: CASSQGNGGYGYTF

clone size: NA
V gene: TRBV5-4
D gene: TRBD1
J gene: TRBJ1-2
CDR3 DNA: TGTGCCAGCAGCAGGCTGGACAGGGGGGACTATGGCTACACCTTC
CDR3 protein: CASSRLDRGDYGYTF

clone size: NA
V gene: TRBV6-5
D gene: TRBD1
J gene: TRBJ1-5
CDR3 DNA: TGTGCCAGCAGTTACCGTACAGGGGGCGAGCCCCAGCATTTT
CDR3 protein: CASSYRTGGEPQHF

clone size: NA
V gene: TRBV24-1
D gene: NA
J gene: TRBJ2-3
CDR3 DNA: TGTGCCACCAGTGATTCCTACAGGGTCACAGATACGCAGTATTTT
CDR3 protein: CATSDSYRVTDTQYF

clone size: NA
V gene: TRBV7-2
D gene: NA
J gene: TRBJ1-3
CDR3 DNA: TGTGCCAGCAGCTTAGGTATAGCTGGAAACACCATATATTTT
CDR3 protein: CASSLGIAGNTIYF

clone size: NA
V gene: TRBV7-9
D gene: TRBD1
J gene: TRBJ1-2
CDR3 DNA: TGTGCCAGCAGCTACATAGGGACAGGCCCTAACTATGGCTACACCTTC
CDR3 protein: CASSYIGTGPNYGYTF

clone size: few
V gene: TRBV30
D gene: TRBD1
J gene: TRBJ1-2
CDR3 DNA: TGTGCCTGGAGTGACCACCATGGACAGGGAATCGTTTATGGCTACACCTTC
CDR3 protein: CAWSDHHGQGIVYGYTF

clone size: NA
V gene: TRBV7-8
D gene: NA
J gene: TRBJ1-1
CDR3 DNA: TGTGCCAGCAGCCCAGTGGGCAGGGCCGGCGAAGCTTTCTTT
CDR3 protein: CASSPVGRAGEAFF

clone size: NA
V gene: TRBV30
D gene: TRBD2
J gene: TRBJ2-5
CDR3 DNA: TGTGCCTGGAGTGTATATTCTGGCGGCGCGGGGGGCCAGGCGTGGGAGACCCAGTACTTC
CDR3 protein: CAWSVYSGGAGGQAWETQYF

clone size: NA
V gene: TRBV6-6
D gene: TRBD1
J gene: TRBJ1-2
CDR3 DNA: TGTGCCAGCAGTTATCCGGGACAGGGAAATGTGGGCTACACCTTC
CDR3 protein: CASSYPGQGNVGYTF

clone size: few
V gene: TRBV20-1
D gene: NA
J gene: TRBJ1-2
CDR3 DNA: TGCAGTGCCCGGACAGTCAATGGCTACACCTTC
CDR3 protein: CSARTVNGYTF

clone size: NA
V gene: TRBV12-3/TRBV12-4
D gene: NA
J gene: TRBJ1-2
CDR3 DNA: TGTGCCAGCAGTCCGGGGAGTTACTATGGCTACACCTTC
CDR3 protein: CASSPGSYYGYTF

clone size: once
V gene: TRBV6-5
D gene: NA
J gene: TRBJ1-6
CDR3 DNA: TGTGCCAGCAGTTACGCTCAGGGGAATTCACCCCTCCACTTT
CDR3 protein: CASSYAQGNSPLHF

clone size: NA
V gene: TRBV3-1/TRBV3-2
D gene: TRBD1
J gene: TRBJ1-2
CDR3 DNA: TGTGCCAGCAGCCAGTTGGGACAGGGCTATGGCTACACCTTC
CDR3 protein: CASSQLGQGYGYTF